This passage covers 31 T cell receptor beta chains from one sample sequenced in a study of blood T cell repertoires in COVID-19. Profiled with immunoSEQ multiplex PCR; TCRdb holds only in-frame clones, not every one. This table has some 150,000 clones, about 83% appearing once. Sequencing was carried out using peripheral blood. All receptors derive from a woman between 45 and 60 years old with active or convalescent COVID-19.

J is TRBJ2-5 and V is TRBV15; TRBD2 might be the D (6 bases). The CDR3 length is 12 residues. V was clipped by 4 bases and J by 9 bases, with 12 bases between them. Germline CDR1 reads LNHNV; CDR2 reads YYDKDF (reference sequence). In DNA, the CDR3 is TGTGCCACCAGCATCCATGGCGGGGCCCAGTACTTC. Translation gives CATSIHGGAQYF.

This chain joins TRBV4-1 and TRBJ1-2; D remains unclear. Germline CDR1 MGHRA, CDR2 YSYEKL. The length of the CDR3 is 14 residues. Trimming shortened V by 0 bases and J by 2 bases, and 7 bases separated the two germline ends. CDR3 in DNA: TGCGCCAGCAGCCAAGAGGCCCAGAACTATGGCTACACCTTC. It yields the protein CASSQEAQNYGYTF.

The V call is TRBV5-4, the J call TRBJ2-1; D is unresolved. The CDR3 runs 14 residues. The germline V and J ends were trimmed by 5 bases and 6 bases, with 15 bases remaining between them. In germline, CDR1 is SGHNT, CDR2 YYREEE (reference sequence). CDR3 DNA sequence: TGTGCCAGCAGTAACTTTATACCAGGCAATGAGCAGTTCTTC. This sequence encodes CASSNFIPGNEQFF.

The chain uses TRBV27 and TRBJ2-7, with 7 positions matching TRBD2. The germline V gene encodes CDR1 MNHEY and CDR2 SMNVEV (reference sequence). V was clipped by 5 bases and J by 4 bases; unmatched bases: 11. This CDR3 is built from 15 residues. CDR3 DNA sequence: TGTGCCAGCAGTCCTTGGACTAGTTCGAGGTACGAGCAGTACTTC. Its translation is CASSPWTSSRYEQYF.

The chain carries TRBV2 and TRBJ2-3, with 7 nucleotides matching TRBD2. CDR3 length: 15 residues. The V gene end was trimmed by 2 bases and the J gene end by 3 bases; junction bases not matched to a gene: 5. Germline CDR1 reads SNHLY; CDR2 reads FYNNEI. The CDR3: CASSELGGETDTQYF. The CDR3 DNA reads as TGTGCCAGCAGTGAATTGGGGGGGGAAACAGATACGCAGTATTTT.

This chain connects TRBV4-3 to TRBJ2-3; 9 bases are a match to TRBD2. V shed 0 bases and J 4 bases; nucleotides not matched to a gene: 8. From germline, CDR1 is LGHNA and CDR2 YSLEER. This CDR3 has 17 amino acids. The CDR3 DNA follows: TGCGCCAGCAGCCAAGATCGGCGCGGGGGGGCTGCAGATACGCAGTATTTT. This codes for CASSQDRRGGAADTQYF.

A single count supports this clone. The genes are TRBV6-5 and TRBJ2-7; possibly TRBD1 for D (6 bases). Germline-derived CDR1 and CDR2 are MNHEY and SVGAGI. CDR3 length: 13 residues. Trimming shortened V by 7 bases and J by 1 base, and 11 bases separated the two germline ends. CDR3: CASTTGTSYEQYF. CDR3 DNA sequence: TGTGCCAGCACGACAGGTACTTCCTACGAGCAGTACTTC.

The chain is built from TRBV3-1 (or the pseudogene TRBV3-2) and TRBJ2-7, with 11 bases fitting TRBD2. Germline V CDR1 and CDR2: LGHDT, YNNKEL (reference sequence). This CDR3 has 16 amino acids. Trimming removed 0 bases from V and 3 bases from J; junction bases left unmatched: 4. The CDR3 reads CASSQDSSGRYYEQYF. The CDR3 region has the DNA TGTGCCAGCAGCCAAGATTCTAGCGGGAGGTACTACGAGCAGTACTTC.

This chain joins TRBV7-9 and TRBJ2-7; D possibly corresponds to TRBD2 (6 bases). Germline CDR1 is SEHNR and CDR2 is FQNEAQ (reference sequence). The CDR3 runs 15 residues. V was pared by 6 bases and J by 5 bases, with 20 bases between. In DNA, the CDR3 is TGTGCCAGCAGTTATGTTAGGAGGGGCAGCGACGAGCAGTACTTC. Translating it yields CASSYVRRGSDEQYF.

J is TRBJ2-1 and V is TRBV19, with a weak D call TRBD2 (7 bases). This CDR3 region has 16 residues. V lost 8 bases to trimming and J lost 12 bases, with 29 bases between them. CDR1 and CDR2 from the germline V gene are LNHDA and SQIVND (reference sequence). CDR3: CASDNPGHRRGEGQFF. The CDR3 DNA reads TGTGCCAGTGACAACCCGGGACACCGGAGAGGGGAGGGGCAGTTCTTC.

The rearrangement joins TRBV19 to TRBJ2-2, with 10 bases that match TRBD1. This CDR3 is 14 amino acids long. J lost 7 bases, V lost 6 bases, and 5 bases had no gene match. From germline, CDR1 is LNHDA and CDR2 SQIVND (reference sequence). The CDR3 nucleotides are TGTGCCAGTAGGCCGGGACAGGGGATCGGGGAGCTGTTTTTT. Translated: CASRPGQGIGELFF.

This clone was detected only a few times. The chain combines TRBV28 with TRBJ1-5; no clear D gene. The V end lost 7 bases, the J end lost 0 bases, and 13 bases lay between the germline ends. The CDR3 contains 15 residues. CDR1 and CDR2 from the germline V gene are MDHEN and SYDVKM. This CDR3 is CASNQVGYSNQPQHF. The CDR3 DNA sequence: TGTGCCAGCAACCAGGTGGGTTATAGCAATCAGCCCCAGCATTTT. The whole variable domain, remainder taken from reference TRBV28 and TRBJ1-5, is DVKVTQSSRYLVKRTGEKVFLECVQDMDHENMFWYRQDPGLGLRLIYFSYDVKMKEKGDIPEGYSVSREKKERFSLILESASTNQTSMYLCASNQVGYSNQPQHFGDGTRLSIL.

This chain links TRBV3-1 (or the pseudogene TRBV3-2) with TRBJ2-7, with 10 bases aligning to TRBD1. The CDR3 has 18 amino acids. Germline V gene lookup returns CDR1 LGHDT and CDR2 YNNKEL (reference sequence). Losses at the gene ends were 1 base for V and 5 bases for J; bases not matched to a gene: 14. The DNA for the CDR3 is TGTGCCAGCAGCCAAGTTAATGGCGGGACAGGGGTCCCGGACGAGCAGTACTTC. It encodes CASSQVNGGTGVPDEQYF.

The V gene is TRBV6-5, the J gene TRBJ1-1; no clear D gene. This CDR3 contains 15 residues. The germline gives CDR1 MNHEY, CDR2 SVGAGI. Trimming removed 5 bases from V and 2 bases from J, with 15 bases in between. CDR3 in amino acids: CASSPLVGVNTEAFF. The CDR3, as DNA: TGTGCCAGCAGTCCCCTAGTGGGAGTAAACACTGAAGCTTTCTTT.

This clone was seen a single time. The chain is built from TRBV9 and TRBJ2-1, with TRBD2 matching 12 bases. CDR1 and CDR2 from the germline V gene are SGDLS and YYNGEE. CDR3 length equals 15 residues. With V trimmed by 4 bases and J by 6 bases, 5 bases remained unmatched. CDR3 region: CASSTRLAGVNEQFF. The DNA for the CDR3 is TGTGCCAGCAGCACCCGACTAGCGGGGGTCAATGAGCAGTTCTTC.

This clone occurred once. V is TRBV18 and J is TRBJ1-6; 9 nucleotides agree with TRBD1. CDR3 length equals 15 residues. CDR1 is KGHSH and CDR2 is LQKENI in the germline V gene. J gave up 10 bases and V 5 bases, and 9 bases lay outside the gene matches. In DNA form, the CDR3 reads TGTGCCAGCTCATTCTCGACAGGGGGTCGGTCACCCCTCCACTTT. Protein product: CASSFSTGGRSPLHF.

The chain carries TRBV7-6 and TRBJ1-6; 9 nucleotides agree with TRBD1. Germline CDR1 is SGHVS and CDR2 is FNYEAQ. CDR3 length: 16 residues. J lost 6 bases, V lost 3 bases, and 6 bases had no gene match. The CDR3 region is CASSFGTGHGNSPLHF. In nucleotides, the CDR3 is TGTGCCAGCAGCTTTGGGACAGGGCATGGTAATTCACCCCTCCACTTT.

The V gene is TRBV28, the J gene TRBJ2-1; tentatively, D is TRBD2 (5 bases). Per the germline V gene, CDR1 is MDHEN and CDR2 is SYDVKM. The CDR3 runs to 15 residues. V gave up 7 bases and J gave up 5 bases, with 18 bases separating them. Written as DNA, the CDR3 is TGTGCCAGCATTTCGGTCCTGGCCGGGGACAATGAGCAGTTCTTC. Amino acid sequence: CASISVLAGDNEQFF.

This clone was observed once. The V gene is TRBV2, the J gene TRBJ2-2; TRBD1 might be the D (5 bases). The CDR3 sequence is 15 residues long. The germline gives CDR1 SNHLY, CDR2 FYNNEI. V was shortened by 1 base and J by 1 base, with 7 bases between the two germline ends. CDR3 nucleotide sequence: TGTGCCAGCAGTGAAGGGACACTGAACACCGGGGAGCTGTTTTTT. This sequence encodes CASSEGTLNTGELFF.

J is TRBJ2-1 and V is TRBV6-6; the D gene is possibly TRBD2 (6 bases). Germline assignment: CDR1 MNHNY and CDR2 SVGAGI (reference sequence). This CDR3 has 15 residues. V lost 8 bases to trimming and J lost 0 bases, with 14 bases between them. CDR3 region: CASLNGGSSYNEQFF. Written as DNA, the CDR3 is TGTGCCAGCTTGAACGGGGGAAGCTCCTACAATGAGCAGTTCTTC.

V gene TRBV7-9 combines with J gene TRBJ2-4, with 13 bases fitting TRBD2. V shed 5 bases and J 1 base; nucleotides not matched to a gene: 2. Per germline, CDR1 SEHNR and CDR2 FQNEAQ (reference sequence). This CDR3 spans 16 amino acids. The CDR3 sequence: CASSKTSGRAKNIQYF. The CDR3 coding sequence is TGTGCCAGCAGCAAGACTAGCGGGAGGGCCAAAAACATTCAGTACTTC.

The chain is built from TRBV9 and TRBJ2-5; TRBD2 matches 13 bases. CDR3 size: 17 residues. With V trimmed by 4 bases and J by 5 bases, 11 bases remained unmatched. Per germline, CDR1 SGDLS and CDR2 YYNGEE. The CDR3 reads CASSSGTSGAILETQYF. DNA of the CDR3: TGTGCCAGCAGCTCCGGGACTAGCGGGGCCATTTTGGAGACCCAGTACTTC. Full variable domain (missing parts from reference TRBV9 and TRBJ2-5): DSGVTQTPKHLITATGQRVTLRCSPRSGDLSVYWYQQSLDQGLQFLIQYYNGEERAKGNILERFSAQQFPDLHSELNLSSLELGDSALYFCASSSGTSGAILETQYFGPGTRLLVL.

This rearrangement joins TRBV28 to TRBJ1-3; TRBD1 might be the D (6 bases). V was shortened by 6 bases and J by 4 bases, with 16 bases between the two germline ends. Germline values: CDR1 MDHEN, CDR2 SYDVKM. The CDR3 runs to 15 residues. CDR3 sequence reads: CASSLQGGRGNTIYF. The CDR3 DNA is TGTGCCAGCAGCCTTCAAGGGGGTAGGGGAAACACCATATATTTT. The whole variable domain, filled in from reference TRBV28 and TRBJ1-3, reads DVKVTQSSRYLVKRTGEKVFLECVQDMDHENMFWYRQDPGLGLRLIYFSYDVKMKEKGDIPEGYSVSREKKERFSLILESASTNQTSMYLCASSLQGGRGNTIYFGEGSWLTVV.

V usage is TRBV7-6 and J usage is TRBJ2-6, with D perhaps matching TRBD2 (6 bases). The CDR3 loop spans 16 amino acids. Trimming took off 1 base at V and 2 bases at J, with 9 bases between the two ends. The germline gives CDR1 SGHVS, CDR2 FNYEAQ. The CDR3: CASSLGPGAGANVLTF. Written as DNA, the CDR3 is TGTGCCAGCAGCTTAGGTCCGGGGGCTGGGGCCAACGTCCTGACTTTC.

The CDR3 loop is CASSHGQGIGADTQYF. The CDR3 DNA sequence: TGCGCCAGCAGCCACGGACAGGGAATAGGAGCAGATACGCAGTATTTT. J is TRBJ2-3 and V is TRBV4-1; 8 bases line up with TRBD1. Trimming at V came to 3 bases and at J to 4 bases, leaving 9 bases not matched to a gene. Germline V gene lookup returns CDR1 MGHRA and CDR2 YSYEKL. The CDR3 sequence is 16 residues long.

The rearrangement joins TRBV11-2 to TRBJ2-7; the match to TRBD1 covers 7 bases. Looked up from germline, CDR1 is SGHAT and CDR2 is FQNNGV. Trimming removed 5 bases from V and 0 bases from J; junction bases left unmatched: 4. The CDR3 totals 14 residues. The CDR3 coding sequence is TGTGCCAGCAGCACGACAGGGACCTCCTACGAGCAGTACTTC. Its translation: CASSTTGTSYEQYF.

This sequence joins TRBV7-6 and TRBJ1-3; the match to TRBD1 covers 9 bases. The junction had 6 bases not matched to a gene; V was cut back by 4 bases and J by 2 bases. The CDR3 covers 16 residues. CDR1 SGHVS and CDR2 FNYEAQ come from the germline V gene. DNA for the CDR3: TGTGCCAGCAGCTCCGGGACAGGGTGGGCTGGAAACACCATATATTTT. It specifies CASSSGTGWAGNTIYF. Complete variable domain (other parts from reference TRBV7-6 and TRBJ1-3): GAGVSQSPRYKVTKRGQDVALRCDPISGHVSLYWYRQALGQGPEFLTYFNYEAQQDKSGLPNDRFSAERPEGSISTLTIQRTEQRDSAMYRCASSSGTGWAGNTIYFGEGSWLTVV.

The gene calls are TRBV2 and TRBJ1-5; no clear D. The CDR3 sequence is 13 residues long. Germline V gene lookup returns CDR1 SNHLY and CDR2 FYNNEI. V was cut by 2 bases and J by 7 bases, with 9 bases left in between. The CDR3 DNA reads TGTGCCAGCAGTGAATCGGTGCGGCAGCCCCAGCATTTT. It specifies CASSESVRQPQHF.

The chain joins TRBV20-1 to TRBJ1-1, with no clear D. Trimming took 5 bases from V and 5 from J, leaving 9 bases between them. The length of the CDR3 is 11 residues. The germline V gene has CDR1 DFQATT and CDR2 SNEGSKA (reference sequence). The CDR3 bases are TGCAGTGCTCCTTGGGCGACTGAAGCTTTCTTT. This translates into CSAPWATEAFF.

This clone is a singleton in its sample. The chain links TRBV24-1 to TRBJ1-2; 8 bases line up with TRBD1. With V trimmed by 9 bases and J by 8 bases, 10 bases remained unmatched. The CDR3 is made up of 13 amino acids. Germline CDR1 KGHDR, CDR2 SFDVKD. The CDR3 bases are TGTGCCACCCCCGTCCAGGGGGCCCAGGGCTACACCTTC. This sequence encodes CATPVQGAQGYTF.

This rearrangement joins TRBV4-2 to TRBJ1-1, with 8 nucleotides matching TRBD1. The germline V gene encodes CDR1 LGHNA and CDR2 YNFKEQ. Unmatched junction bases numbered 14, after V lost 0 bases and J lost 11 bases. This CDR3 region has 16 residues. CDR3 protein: CASSQDLGAGGAGAFF. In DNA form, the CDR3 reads TGTGCCAGCAGCCAAGATCTTGGCGCAGGGGGCGCAGGGGCTTTCTTT.